This T cell receptor (beta chain) was sequenced for a study of cytomegalovirus exposure and HLA in healthy donors. CDR1 ENHRY and CDR2 SYGVKD come from the germline V gene. The J segment lost 2 bases and the V segment lost 11 bases, leaving 8 bases of the junction unmatched. The CDR3 runs 14 residues. The PCR contained 60 Vbeta and 13 Jbeta primers. TCRdb keeps only in-frame clones here, not all; method: immunoSEQ multiplex PCR. The sample yields more than 90,000 clones, about four fifths seen once. This clone has only one observation. Sequencing was done on a sample of PBMCs. The clonotype comes from a woman between 40 and 55 years old in good health and CMV-seropositive. The chain links TRBV10-3 to TRBJ1-2; 10 bases line up with TRBD1. The CDR3 nucleotides read TGTGCCCTTCAACCGGGACAGGGGAACTATGGCTACACCTTC. As protein: CALQPGQGNYGYTF.